The present T cell receptor (beta chain) was sequenced within a study of cytomegalovirus exposure and HLA in healthy donors. At the level of the study: HLA-typed donors were the source of 90 million or so unique TCRs, which an early data release held.

The trim removed 0 bases at V and 2 bases at J, leaving 8 bases unmatched. The CDR3 extends over 19 amino acids. Germline V gives CDR1 LGHNA, CDR2 YSLEER. A note on this clone: Its matching antigen is unknown.

Study-wide results and caveats: Analysis was performed later, and it showed HLA-associated TCR beta chains to be more clonally expanded than equally common others. Researchers reported in a later analysis that a missense DCLRE1C variant was tied to TCR beta V- and J-gene trimming.

The PCR employed 60 Vbeta primers together with 13 Jbeta primers. Original analysis: In a later analysis, of 79 million or so unique beta chains, roughly 9.9 million appeared in at least two donors. Produced via immunoSEQ multiplex PCR; TCRdb's table is partial and in-frame only. Clone size and the V and J calls come from that table; the DNA yielded D and trimming. This sample has approximately 100,000 clones, with 75% to 85% found just once. This chain connects TRBV4-3 to TRBJ2-2; 11 positions agree with TRBD2. The sample taken for sequencing was PBMCs. The TCR was taken from a woman in her forties in good health and CMV-seronegative. The CDR3 DNA follows: TGCGCCAGCAGCCAAGATTTAACTAGCGGGGGCCTTAACACCGGGGAGCTGTTTTTT. Translated, it gives CASSQDLTSGGLNTGELFF.